What follows are 20 T cell receptor beta chains derived from one specimen sequenced in a study of vaccination and CD4 T cells after COVID-19. This sample's treatment: approximately 11-day PBMC culture with coronavirus spike peptide pools or control peptides (ViraFEST assay). Investigators obtained the unexposed donor's CD4+ T cells before the COVID-19 pandemic (2011-2018). Antigens of these TCRs are unknown. With the Oncomine TCR Beta short-read assay, DNA from cultured CD4+ T cells was sequenced. From cultured CD4+ T cells, genomic DNA was extracted. TCRdb re-analysed the PCR reads in MiXCR, keeping a single row per CDR3 protein. There are several thousand distinct CDR3 sequences in the sample; approximately 35% occur only once, and about two fifths lies in the top ten. Sequenced input: CD4+ T cells from blood, cultured in vitro. Source of these receptors: a human donor in good health.

This chain links TRBV7-9 with TRBJ2-7; a possible D gene is TRBD1 (6 bases). The CDR3 length is 17 residues. V was clipped by 4 bases and J by 4 bases, with 23 bases between them. The germline V gene encodes CDR1 SEHNR and CDR2 FQNEAQ (reference sequence). The CDR3 coding sequence is TGTGCCAGCAGCTCAACCGGGACACCCTTAGGGGATTACGAGCAGTACTTC. This translates into CASSSTGTPLGDYEQYF.

The chain is built from TRBV7-9 and TRBJ2-6; D is ambiguous. The germline V gene encodes CDR1 SEHNR and CDR2 FQNEAQ (reference sequence). V lost 8 bases and J 0 bases, leaving 5 bases between the germline ends. The CDR3 runs 13 residues. Here the CDR3 DNA reads TGTGCCAGCTATATCTCTGGGGCCAACGTCCTGACTTTC. Translation: CASYISGANVLTF.

The chain has TRBV6-2 or TRBV6-3 and TRBJ2-5, with TRBD2 identical over 7 bases. The CDR3 runs 15 residues. Per the germline V gene, CDR1 is MNHEY and CDR2 is SVGEGT. The trim removed 0 bases at V and 6 bases at J, leaving 7 bases unmatched. This CDR3 is CASSYSGEGGKTQYF. In DNA form, the CDR3 reads TGTGCCAGCAGTTACTCGGGGGAGGGCGGGAAGACCCAGTACTTC.

The chain links TRBV14 to TRBJ2-5; D could derive from TRBD1 or TRBD2 (5 bases each). The CDR3 extends over 15 amino acids. The V and J ends lost 4 bases and 2 bases respectively, with 14 bases between them. Germline V lookup: CDR1 SGHDN, CDR2 FVKESK. The CDR3 nucleotides are TGTGCCAGCAGCCTGGGGGTCAGAAAACAAGAGACCCAGTACTTC. It specifies CASSLGVRKQETQYF.

The CDR3 sequence: CASSLVGTEAFF. CDR3 nucleotides: TGCGCCAGCAGCTTGGTTGGCACTGAAGCTTTCTTT. The V gene is TRBV5-1, the J gene TRBJ1-1; D unclear. The CDR3 loop spans 12 amino acids. Trimming stripped 0 bases from V and 4 bases from J, with 4 bases between. CDR1 and CDR2 (germline): SGHRS, YFSETQ.

This clonotype has only a few counts. The rearrangement uses TRBV11-3 and TRBJ2-1, with 12 bases aligning to TRBD1. The length of the CDR3 is 15 residues. CDR1 and CDR2 (germline): SGHNT, YENEEA. V lost 4 bases and J lost 7; bases outside the gene matches: 5. CDR3 residues: CASSSPGQGANEQFF. DNA of the CDR3: TGTGCCAGCAGCTCGCCGGGACAGGGGGCTAATGAGCAGTTCTTC.

Within the sample, this clonotype is medium-sized. V and J are TRBV7-2 and TRBJ1-2; 8 bases align to TRBD1. Germline lookup yields CDR1 SGHTA and CDR2 FQGNSA. The ends lost 5 bases at V and 4 bases at J; junction bases unmatched: 6. The length of the CDR3 is 14 residues. The CDR3 bases are TGTGCCAGCAGCCGTTCGACAGGGGCCTATGGCTACACCTTC. Its translation is CASSRSTGAYGYTF.

This rearrangement joins TRBV7-2 to TRBJ2-2; TRBD2 matches 13 bases. J was trimmed by 5 bases and V by 2 bases; bases with no gene match: 2. Germline CDR1 is SGHTA and CDR2 is FQGNSA. There are 16 residues in the CDR3. The CDR3 bases are TGTGCCAGCAGCTTAACTAGCGGGGGGGTAACCGGGGAGCTGTTTTTT. Translating gives CASSLTSGGVTGELFF. The full variable domain, in which reference TRBV7-2 and TRBJ2-2 provide the parts outside the CDR3, is GAGVSQSPSNKVTEKGKDVELRCDPISGHTALYWYRQSLGQGLEFLIYFQGNSAPDKSGLPSDRFSAERTGGSVSTLTIQRTQQEDSAVYLCASSLTSGGVTGELFFGEGSRLTVL.

This chain uses TRBV7-2 with TRBJ2-2; D unclear. With 1 base removed from V and 5 bases from J, the gap between germline ends came to 11 bases. In germline, CDR1 is SGHTA, CDR2 FQGNSA. The CDR3 spans 15 residues. CDR3 DNA: TGTGCCAGCAGCTTAGAGTTGGGTTTGACCGGGGAGCTGTTTTTT. This translates into CASSLELGLTGELFF. The whole variable domain, remainder taken from reference TRBV7-2 and TRBJ2-2, is GAGVSQSPSNKVTEKGKDVELRCDPISGHTALYWYRQSLGQGLEFLIYFQGNSAPDKSGLPSDRFSAERTGGSVSTLTIQRTQQEDSAVYLCASSLELGLTGELFFGEGSRLTVL.

This clonotype was seen only a few times. V is TRBV6-2 or TRBV6-3 and J is TRBJ1-5; possible D gene TRBD1, 5 bases. The V end was cut by 0 bases, the J end by 2 bases, with 5 bases between. CDR1 MNHEY and CDR2 SVGEGT come from the germline V gene. The CDR3 covers 14 residues. This CDR3 reads CASSYSGGNQPQHF. The CDR3 region has the DNA TGTGCCAGCAGTTACTCGGGGGGCAATCAGCCCCAGCATTTT.

Only a few counts were recorded for this clonotype. The chain uses TRBV11-1 and TRBJ2-7, with a tentative D call TRBD1 (5 bases). The V and J ends lost 4 bases and 3 bases respectively, with 7 bases between them. The CDR3 totals 12 residues. The germline V gene has CDR1 SGHAT and CDR2 FQDESV (reference sequence). The CDR3: CASSSQGYEQYF. The CDR3 DNA follows: TGTGCCAGCAGCTCTCAGGGCTACGAGCAGTACTTC.

The chain links TRBV6-1 to TRBJ2-3; TRBD2 matches 8 bases. CDR3 length equals 13 residues. Trimming removed 7 bases from V and 8 bases from J; junction bases left unmatched: 8. CDR1 MNHNS and CDR2 SASEGT come from the germline V gene. DNA of the CDR3: TGTGCCAGCATTAGAAGCGGGAGCGGTACGCAGTATTTT. Encoded protein: CASIRSGSGTQYF.

This clonotype came up a few times. This chain links TRBV11-1 with TRBJ2-7; D is possibly TRBD1 (6 bases). Germline CDR1 reads SGHAT; CDR2 reads FQDESV (reference sequence). The ends were cut back, 5 bases at V and 6 bases at J, with 11 bases in the middle. CDR3 length: 12 amino acids. The CDR3 DNA follows: TGTGCCAGCAGCCTCGACAGGTTCGAGCAGTACTTC. It encodes CASSLDRFEQYF.

This clonotype has more than one count but fewer than ten. The V gene is TRBV7-9, the J gene TRBJ1-5; perhaps TRBD1 as D (6 bases). CDR3 size: 14 residues. Germline CDR1 is SEHNR and CDR2 is FQNEAQ (reference sequence). V was cut by 3 bases and J by 4 bases, with 10 bases left in between. This CDR3 is CASSLVGANQPQHF. The CDR3 DNA reads as TGTGCCAGCAGCTTGGTGGGGGCTAATCAGCCCCAGCATTTT.

This clonotype occurred a few times. The chain joins TRBV7-6 to TRBJ2-7; D call uncertain. Trimming shortened V by 2 bases and J by 1 base, and 6 bases separated the two germline ends. Germline V lookup: CDR1 SGHVS, CDR2 FNYEAQ. This CDR3 is 13 amino acids long. The CDR3 DNA follows: TGTGCCAGCAGCTTAACAGATTCCTACGAGCAGTACTTC. It specifies CASSLTDSYEQYF.

A few counts support this clonotype. This chain connects TRBV7-3 to TRBJ1-1; 8 bases fit TRBD1. This CDR3 is 15 amino acids long. Germline V gene lookup returns CDR1 SGHTA and CDR2 FQGTGA. The trim removed 2 bases at V and 5 bases at J, leaving 7 bases unmatched. The CDR3 DNA reads TGTGCCAGCAGCTTAGTCAGGGGGCCTGGTACTGAAGCTTTCTTT. Its translation: CASSLVRGPGTEAFF.

The chain joins TRBV7-9 to TRBJ2-7; possible D gene TRBD2, 5 bases. Germline CDR1 and CDR2: SEHNR and FQNEAQ (reference sequence). The ends were cut back, 1 base at V and 6 bases at J, with 10 bases in the middle. The CDR3 is made up of 13 amino acids. CDR3 sequence: CASSLGGNSEQYF. Here the CDR3 DNA reads TGTGCCAGCAGCTTAGGAGGGAATTCCGAGCAGTACTTC.

This rearrangement joins TRBV7-9 to TRBJ1-5; D possibly corresponds to TRBD1 (6 bases). The CDR3 loop spans 19 amino acids. Deletions cut 1 base from V and 0 bases from J, with 19 bases between. Germline values: CDR1 SEHNR, CDR2 FQNEAQ (reference sequence). The CDR3 protein is CASSLEGVGGGYSNQPQHF. The CDR3 nucleotides read TGTGCCAGCAGCTTAGAGGGGGTCGGGGGCGGCTATAGCAATCAGCCCCAGCATTTT.

The chain is built from TRBV20-1 and TRBJ1-1, with D unresolved. The germline V gene encodes CDR1 DFQATT and CDR2 SNEGSKA (reference sequence). This CDR3 spans 13 amino acids. V was shortened by 4 bases and J by 1 base, with 10 bases between the two germline ends. In DNA form, the CDR3 reads TGCAGTGCTAACCGTGGAGGGAACACTGAAGCTTTCTTT. As protein: CSANRGGNTEAFF.

This clonotype appeared a few times. The rearrangement uses TRBV4-2 and TRBJ2-1, with 12 bases that match TRBD1. Germline values: CDR1 LGHNA, CDR2 YNFKEQ. V gave up 5 bases and J gave up 7 bases; unmatched junction bases: 6. This CDR3 spans 15 amino acids. The CDR3 bases are TGTGCCAGCAGCATGGGGACAGGGGGCGGGAATGAGCAGTTCTTC. Protein product: CASSMGTGGGNEQFF.